This T cell receptor (beta chain) is from a study of blood T cell repertoires in COVID-19. The wider study: Acute and convalescent COVID-19 specimens originated in the United States, Italy and Spain.

Authors' methods: Quantification of nucleated cells was approximated via reference gene primer amplification. Assay used: immunoSEQ multiplex PCR; TCRdb lists only in-frame clones, some missing. V, J and clone size derive from that table, while D and trimming were established from the DNA sequence. The sample holds about 130,000 clones, 84% seen once. The source is a man aged 35 to 55 with acute COVID-19. Sequencing was performed on PBMCs or T cells enriched from blood (not recorded which).

CDR3 DNA: TGTGCCAGCAGCTTAGGAGGGACAGGGAGGGAAAAACTGTTTTTT. It yields the protein CASSLGGTGREKLFF. The chain employs TRBV7-8 and TRBJ1-4, with TRBD1 matching over 9 bases. The CDR3 runs 15 residues. The germline gives CDR1 SGHVS, CDR2 FQNEAQ. After removal of 1 base from V and 8 bases from J, the junction contained 5 bases not matched to a gene.